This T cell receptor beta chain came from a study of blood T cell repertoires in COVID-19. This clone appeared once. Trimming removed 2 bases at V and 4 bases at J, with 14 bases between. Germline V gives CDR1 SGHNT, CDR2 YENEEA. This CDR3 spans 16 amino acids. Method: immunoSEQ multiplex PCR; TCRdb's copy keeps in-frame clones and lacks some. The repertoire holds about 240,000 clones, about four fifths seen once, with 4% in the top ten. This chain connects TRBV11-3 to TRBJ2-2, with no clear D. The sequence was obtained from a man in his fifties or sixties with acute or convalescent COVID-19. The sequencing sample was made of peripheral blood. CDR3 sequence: CASSLTVWASTGELFF. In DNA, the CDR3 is TGTGCCAGCAGCTTAACTGTCTGGGCCAGCACCGGGGAGCTGTTTTTT.